One and the same sample provided the 14 T cell receptor beta chains below, sequenced in a study of human T cells and chemical hapten exposure (dated by TCRdb to about 2021). The library was prepared using RACE. TCRdb records NextSeq 500 as the sequencer. TCRdb trimmed public reads at Q25 via fastp, called clones via MiXCR and kept in-frame beta chains. CDR3 protein sequences are deduplicated, and each keeps its most common genes and DNA. Here the sample has around 130,000 distinct CDR3 sequences; 8.5% to 9.5% occur a single time. The ten largest clonotypes hold 1.5% to 2% of the sample. The sample's time point label, in plain terms: healthy volunteer bleed at 2 weeks. Total RNA was extracted from unfractionated whole blood collected in Tempus Blood RNA tubes. The sequencing input was whole blood. The receptor source for this set is a male donor in good health. Some clones in this sample may be carry-over from other donors' samples.

This chain joins TRBV6-6 and TRBJ1-4, with D perhaps matching TRBD1 (5 bases). Germline lookup yields CDR1 MNHNY and CDR2 SVGAGI (reference sequence). V lost 6 bases and J lost 2, with 13 bases in between. This CDR3 has 15 amino acids. For the CDR3, the DNA is TGTGCCAGCAGCCCCGAGACAGCGACTAATGAAAAACTGTTTTTT. It yields the protein CASSPETATNEKLFF.

In this sample, this clonotype turned up a few times. This chain uses TRBV7-9 with TRBJ2-3; D is undetermined. Germline assignment: CDR1 SEHNR and CDR2 FQNEAQ (reference sequence). V lost 4 bases and J lost 0, with 5 bases in between. The CDR3 consists of 13 residues. The DNA of the CDR3 is TGTGCCAGCAGCTCTGATAGCACAGATACGCAGTATTTT. It codes for CASSSDSTDTQYF.

This chain joins TRBV7-2 and TRBJ2-3, with unresolved D. This CDR3 spans 13 amino acids. Germline V CDR1 and CDR2: SGHTA, FQGNSA. Trimming removed 3 bases at V and 4 bases at J, with 8 bases between. The CDR3 region has the DNA TGTGCCAGCAGCTTGCCTCGCGCAGATACGCAGTATTTT. Translating it yields CASSLPRADTQYF.

Ten or more counts support this clonotype. This chain joins TRBV20-1 and TRBJ2-7; 8 bases align to TRBD2. CDR3 size: 14 residues. Germline-derived CDR1 and CDR2 are DFQATT and SNEGSKA (reference sequence). The junction had 7 bases not matched to a gene; V was cut back by 6 bases and J by 0 bases. CDR3 residues: CSATTSVSSYEQYF. The CDR3 DNA reads as TGCAGTGCCACGACTAGCGTTAGCTCCTACGAGCAGTACTTC.

The V call is TRBV12-3 or TRBV12-4, the J call TRBJ1-5; TRBD1 agrees at 7 bases. This CDR3 is built from 14 residues. V shed 6 bases and J 5 bases; nucleotides not matched to a gene: 7. The CDR3 spells CASSPGQPHQPQHF. The CDR3 bases are TGTGCCAGCAGCCCGGGACAGCCCCATCAGCCCCAGCATTTT.

At least ten counts were recorded for this clonotype. This rearrangement joins TRBV24-1 to TRBJ2-1; 7 nucleotides align to TRBD2. Germline CDR1 is KGHDR and CDR2 is SFDVKD. With V trimmed by 5 bases and J by 6 bases, 6 bases remained unmatched. CDR3 length equals 14 residues. CDR3 bases: TGTGCCACCAGTGTGGGGAGGGATCGCAATGAGCAGTTCTTC. Translating gives CATSVGRDRNEQFF.

This clonotype showed up many times. The V gene is TRBV30, the J gene TRBJ2-5; TRBD2 is a possible D gene (5 bases). The V end lost 2 bases, the J end lost 5 bases, and 15 bases lay between the germline ends. Germline loops: CDR1 GTSNPN, CDR2 SVGIG (reference sequence). The CDR3 runs 14 residues. The CDR3 loop reads CAWSIATEVETQYF. The CDR3 DNA reads TGTGCCTGGAGTATAGCCACGGAGGTGGAGACCCAGTACTTC. Full variable domain (missing parts from reference TRBV30 and TRBJ2-5): SQTIHQWPATLVQPVGSPLSLECTVEGTSNPNLYWYRQAAGRGLQLLFYSVGIGQISSEVPQNLSASRPQDRQFILSSKKLLLSDSGFYLCAWSIATEVETQYFGPGTRLLVL.

This clonotype appeared a few times. The junction does not match germline at one end; this may be a read error. This rearrangement joins TRBV20-1 to TRBJ2-5; no clear D gene. In germline, CDR1 is DFQATT, CDR2 SNEGSKA (reference sequence). The CDR3 contains 12 residues. The CDR3 DNA reads TGCAGTGTTAGATGGGGTCCAGAGACCCAGTACTTC. Its translation is CSVRWGPETQYF.

This clonotype was picked up a small number of times. The chain employs TRBV7-8 and TRBJ2-7, with D tentatively TRBD1 (5 bases). The CDR3 is 16 amino acids. Between the trimmed V and J ends, which lost 1 base and 1 base, there was a span of 14 bases. The V gene's germline CDR1 is SGHVS and CDR2 FQNEAQ. DNA of the CDR3: TGTGCCAGCAGCTTAGGGGCCAGGGTTAATTCCTACGAGCAGTACTTC. Protein product: CASSLGARVNSYEQYF.

This clonotype has a count of ten or more. V usage is TRBV20-1 and J usage is TRBJ1-2; TRBD1 matches at 8 bases. The CDR3 consists of 14 residues. V lost 6 bases, J lost 5 bases, and 11 bases stayed unmatched. Germline V lookup: CDR1 DFQATT, CDR2 SNEGSKA (reference sequence). The CDR3 DNA is TGCAGTGCCCACGGACAGGGTAAATCTTATGGCTACACCTTC. Translation: CSAHGQGKSYGYTF.

This clonotype was recorded a few times. This chain joins TRBV12-3 or TRBV12-4 and TRBJ2-1; D call uncertain. This CDR3 is 15 amino acids long. Between the trimmed V and J ends, which lost 3 bases and 0 bases, there was a span of 9 bases. CDR3 coding DNA: TGTGCCAGCAGTTTTGGGTTCAGCTCCTACAATGAGCAGTTCTTC. Its protein is CASSFGFSSYNEQFF.

Only a few counts were recorded for this clonotype. The genes are TRBV6-5 and TRBJ1-1, with 7 bases fitting TRBD1. Germline V gene lookup returns CDR1 MNHEY and CDR2 SVGAGI. Trimming took 6 bases from V and 0 from J; bases not matched to a gene: 7. The CDR3 is made up of 15 amino acids. The CDR3 nucleotides read TGTGCCAGCAGCCGCTCAAGGGGGCTGAACACTGAAGCTTTCTTT. Its translation: CASSRSRGLNTEAFF.

The chain recombines TRBV29-1 with TRBJ2-5; maybe TRBD2 (6 bases). V was clipped by 0 bases and J by 3 bases, with 17 bases between them. Germline loops: CDR1 SQVTM, CDR2 ANQGSEA. There are 16 residues in the CDR3. CDR3 sequence: CSVEERVSGREETQYF. Written as DNA, the CDR3 is TGCAGCGTTGAAGAGAGGGTATCCGGGAGAGAAGAGACCCAGTACTTC.

This chain joins TRBV20-1 and TRBJ2-7; D gene unclear. The CDR3 sequence is 13 residues long. Germline V gene sequence: CDR1 DFQATT, CDR2 SNEGSKA (reference sequence). The germline V and J ends were trimmed by 0 bases and 3 bases, with 9 bases remaining between them. DNA for the CDR3: TGCAGTGCTAGAGATGGGCGGTTCTACGAGCAGTACTTC. Translated, it gives CSARDGRFYEQYF.